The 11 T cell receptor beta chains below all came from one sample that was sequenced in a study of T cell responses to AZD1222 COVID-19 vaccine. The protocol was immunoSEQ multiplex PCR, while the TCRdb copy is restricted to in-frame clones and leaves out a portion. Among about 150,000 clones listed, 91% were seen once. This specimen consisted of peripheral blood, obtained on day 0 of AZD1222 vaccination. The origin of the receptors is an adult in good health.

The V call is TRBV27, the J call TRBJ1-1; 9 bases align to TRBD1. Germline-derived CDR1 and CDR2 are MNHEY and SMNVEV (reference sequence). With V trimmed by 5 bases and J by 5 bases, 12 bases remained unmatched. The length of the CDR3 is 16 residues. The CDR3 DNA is TGTGCCAGCAGTACAGAACTACAGGGGGCGGTGACTGAAGCTTTCTTT. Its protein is CASSTELQGAVTEAFF.

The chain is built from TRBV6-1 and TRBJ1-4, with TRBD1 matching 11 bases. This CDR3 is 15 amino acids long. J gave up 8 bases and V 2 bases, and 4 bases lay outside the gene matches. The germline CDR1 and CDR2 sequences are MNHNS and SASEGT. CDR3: CASSEPGTGGEKLFF. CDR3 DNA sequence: TGTGCCAGCAGTGAACCCGGGACAGGGGGGGAAAAACTGTTTTTT.

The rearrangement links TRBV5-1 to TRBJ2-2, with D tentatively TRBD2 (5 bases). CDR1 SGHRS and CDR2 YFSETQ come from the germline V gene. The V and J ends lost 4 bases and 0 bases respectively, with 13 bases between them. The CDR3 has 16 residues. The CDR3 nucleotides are TGCGCCAGCAGCCCTACTAGTCGGGCGAACACCGGGGAGCTGTTTTTT. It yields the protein CASSPTSRANTGELFF.

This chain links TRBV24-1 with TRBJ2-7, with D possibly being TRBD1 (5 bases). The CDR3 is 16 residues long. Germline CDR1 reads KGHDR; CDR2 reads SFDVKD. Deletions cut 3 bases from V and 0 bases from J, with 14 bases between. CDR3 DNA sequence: TGTGCCACCAGTGATACCGGACAAGGTACCTCCTACGAGCAGTACTTC. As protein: CATSDTGQGTSYEQYF.

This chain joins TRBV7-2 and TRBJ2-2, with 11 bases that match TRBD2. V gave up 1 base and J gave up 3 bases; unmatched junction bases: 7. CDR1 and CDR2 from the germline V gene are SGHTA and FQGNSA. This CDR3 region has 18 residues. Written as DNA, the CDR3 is TGTGCCAGCAGCTTAGATAGCGGGAGGGCCGGGGACACCGGGGAGCTGTTTTTT. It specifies CASSLDSGRAGDTGELFF.

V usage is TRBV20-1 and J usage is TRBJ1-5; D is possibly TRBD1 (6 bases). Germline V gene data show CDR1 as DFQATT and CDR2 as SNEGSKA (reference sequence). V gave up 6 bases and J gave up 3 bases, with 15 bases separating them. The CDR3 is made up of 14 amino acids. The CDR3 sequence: CSASPGAPNQPQHF. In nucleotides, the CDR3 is TGCAGTGCCAGTCCAGGGGCCCCCAATCAGCCCCAGCATTTT.

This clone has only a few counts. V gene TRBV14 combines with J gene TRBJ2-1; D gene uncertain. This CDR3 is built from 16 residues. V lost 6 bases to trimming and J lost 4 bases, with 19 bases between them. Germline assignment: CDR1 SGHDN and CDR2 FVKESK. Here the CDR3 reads CASSYLGRSRYNEQFF. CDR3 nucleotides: TGTGCCAGCAGTTATTTAGGGCGGAGTCGTTACAATGAGCAGTTCTTC.

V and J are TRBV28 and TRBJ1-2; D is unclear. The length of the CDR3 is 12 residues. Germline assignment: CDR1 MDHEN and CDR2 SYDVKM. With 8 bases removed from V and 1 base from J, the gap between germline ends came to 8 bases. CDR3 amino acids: CASLWGNYGYTF. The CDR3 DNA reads TGTGCCAGCCTCTGGGGTAACTATGGCTACACCTTC.

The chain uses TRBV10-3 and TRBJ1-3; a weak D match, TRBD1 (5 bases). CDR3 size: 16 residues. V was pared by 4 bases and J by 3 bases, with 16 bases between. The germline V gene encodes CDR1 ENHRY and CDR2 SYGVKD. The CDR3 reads CAISARDFLCGNTIYF. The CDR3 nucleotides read TGTGCCATCAGTGCAAGGGACTTCCTCTGTGGAAACACCATATATTTT.

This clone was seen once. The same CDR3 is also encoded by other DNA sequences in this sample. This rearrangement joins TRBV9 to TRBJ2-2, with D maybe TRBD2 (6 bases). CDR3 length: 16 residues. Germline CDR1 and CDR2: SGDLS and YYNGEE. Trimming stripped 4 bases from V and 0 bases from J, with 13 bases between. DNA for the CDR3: TGTGCCAGCAGCCCTCGACTAGACCCGAACACCGGGGAGCTGTTTTTT. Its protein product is CASSPRLDPNTGELFF.

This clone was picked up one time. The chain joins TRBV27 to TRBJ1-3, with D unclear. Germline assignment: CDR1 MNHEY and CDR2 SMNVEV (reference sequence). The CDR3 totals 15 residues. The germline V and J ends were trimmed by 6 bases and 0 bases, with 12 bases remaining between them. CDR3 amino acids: CASSQDWSSGNTIYF. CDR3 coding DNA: TGTGCCAGCAGCCAGGACTGGAGCTCTGGAAACACCATATATTTT.